These T cell receptor beta chains were read from a single sample in a study of blood T cell repertoires in COVID-19. Clones were sequenced by immunoSEQ multiplex PCR, and TCRdb holds only the in-frame ones, with some missing. The table has 40,000 to 55,000 clones, 65% to 85% seen once. The sample comprised peripheral blood. These receptors originate from a man aged 40-49 years with acute or convalescent COVID-19. The CDR3 runs from the conserved cysteine through the conserved F or W. D genes are given only for firm matches. The listing skips clone size in some rows; elsewhere it reads once, few, many or a size class.

clone size	D gene	V gene	J gene	CDR3 DNA	CDR3 protein
.	TRBD2	TRBV6-6	TRBJ2-5	TGTGCCAGCAGTCTCCCGGGACTAGCAGGAGAGACCCAGTACTTC	CASSLPGLAGETQYF
.	.	TRBV5-1	TRBJ2-6	TGCGCCAGCAGCTTAGGGAGTTCTGGGGCCAACGTCCTGACTTTC	CASSLGSSGANVLTF
.	.	TRBV12-5	TRBJ2-1	TGTGCTAGTGGTCCCCGCCCGGGGTCCTACAATGAGCAGTTCTTC	CASGPRPGSYNEQFF
.	.	TRBV19	TRBJ1-1	TGTGCCAGTAGTATAGATAGCCGAAACACTGAAGCTTTCTTT	CASSIDSRNTEAFF
.	.	TRBV30	TRBJ2-2	TGTGCCTGGAGTTTCGGGAACACCGGGGAGCTGTTTTTT	CAWSFGNTGELFF
once	.	TRBV12-5	TRBJ1-5	TGTGCTAGTCGCCCCGGGCTGGGAGATCAGCCCCAGCATTTT	CASRPGLGDQPQHF
.	.	TRBV5-1	TRBJ1-3	TGCGCCAGCAGCCCGCCGAGTGACACCATATATTTT	CASSPPSDTIYF
.	.	TRBV7-9	TRBJ1-1	TGTGCCAGCAGCCCCGGGGGAAACACTGAAGCTTTCTTT	CASSPGGNTEAFF
few	.	TRBV20-1	TRBJ2-7	TGCAGTGCTCGAAACTACGAGGAACAGTACTTC	CSARNYEEQYF
.	TRBD2	TRBV3-1/TRBV3-2	TRBJ2-3	TGTGCCAGCAGCCGATTCGAGGGAGGGGGCACAGATACGCAGTATTTT	CASSRFEGGGTDTQYF
.	TRBD2	TRBV7-2	TRBJ2-2	TGTGCCAGCAGCTCCGGGACTAGCCTCCGGGAGCTGTTTTTT	CASSSGTSLRELFF
.	.	TRBV9	TRBJ1-1	TGTGCCAGCAGCAGTTGGGACTCTGAAGCTTTCTTT	CASSSWDSEAFF
once	TRBD1	TRBV30	TRBJ2-3	TGTGCCTGGAACAGCAAGGGGGCCACAGATACGCAGTATTTT	CAWNSKGATDTQYF
once	.	TRBV30	TRBJ2-4	TGTGCCCTGTGGGGGGAGGCCAAAAACATTCAGTACTTC	CALWGEAKNIQYF
.	TRBD1	TRBV5-8	TRBJ1-1	TGTGCCAGCAGCGGACAGACAGGGAGCACTGAAGCTTTCTTT	CASSGQTGSTEAFF
.	TRBD2	TRBV7-6	TRBJ2-5	TGTGCCAGCAGCTTAGGAGCGGGGGAGACCCAGTACTTC	CASSLGAGETQYF
.	.	TRBV24-1	TRBJ2-7	TGTGCCACCAGTGATTCGGGACAATTTTACGAGCAGTACTTC	CATSDSGQFYEQYF
few	TRBD1	TRBV10-1	TRBJ2-7	TGCGCCAGCAGTGAGTCGGGACAGGGGTTCCACGAGCAGTACTTC	CASSESGQGFHEQYF
.	TRBD1	TRBV19	TRBJ1-1	TGTGCCAGTATCCGGACAGGGGCTAACACTGAAGCTTTCTTT	CASIRTGANTEAFF
.	TRBD2	TRBV9	TRBJ2-3	TGTGCCAGCAGCGTGGGACTAGCGGACTCAGATACGCAGTATTTT	CASSVGLADSDTQYF
.	.	TRBV7-2	TRBJ1-5	TGTGCCAGCAGCTTAGGCGAAATAGGCAATCAGCCCCAGCATTTT	CASSLGEIGNQPQHF
.	.	TRBV18	TRBJ1-1	TGTGCCAGCTCAATGGCGAACACTGAAGCTTTCTTT	CASSMANTEAFF
.	TRBD2	TRBV24-1	TRBJ2-2	TGTGCCACCTCCGGGACTAGGGCCGGGGAGCTGTTTTTT	CATSGTRAGELFF
.	TRBD1	TRBV19	TRBJ1-6	TGTGCCAGTAGTAGCGTACAGGGGAATTCACCCCTCCACTTT	CASSSVQGNSPLHF
.	.	TRBV6-5	TRBJ1-6	TGTGCCAGCAGTCCGAAGGAGGGCGTCGGTTCACCCCTCCACTTT	CASSPKEGVGSPLHF
.	.	TRBV15	TRBJ2-3	TGTGCCACCAGCAGAGTTCAGGGTTTCACAGATACGCAGTATTTT	CATSRVQGFTDTQYF